This T cell receptor (beta chain) was identified in a study of T cell clones after liver transplantation. Looking at the study overall: A pre-transplant mixed lymphocyte reaction with TCRbeta sequencing defined graft-donor-reactive clones followed in post-transplant blood. Pre-transplant mixed lymphocyte reactions yielded third-party-reactive TCRbeta sequences as comparators for graft-donor-reactive sequences. Study-wide findings and caveats: Low donor cell numbers restricted donor-reactive repertoire measurement in two subjects. Conclusions were preliminary, with small, heterogeneous patient groups.

Sequencing was performed with immunoSEQ multiplex PCR; in TCRdb, only in-frame clones are kept and a portion is missing. The sample lists about 51,000 clones, roughly 74% occurring once. Trimming at V came to 5 bases and at J to 7 bases, leaving 10 bases not matched to a gene. This CDR3 contains 14 residues. In germline, CDR1 is MDHEN, CDR2 SYDVKM. With respect to this clone: Its antigen is not known.

The chain recombines TRBV28 with TRBJ2-7; 8 bases match TRBD1. The specimen comprised CD4+ T cells from blood, sampled more than 52 months after liver transplant. This clonotype was sampled from a human patient who received a liver transplant. A subset of T cells may come from the graft donor. This CDR3 is CASSPDAGGKEQYF. DNA of the CDR3: TGTGCCAGCAGTCCGGACGCAGGGGGCAAAGAGCAGTACTTC.